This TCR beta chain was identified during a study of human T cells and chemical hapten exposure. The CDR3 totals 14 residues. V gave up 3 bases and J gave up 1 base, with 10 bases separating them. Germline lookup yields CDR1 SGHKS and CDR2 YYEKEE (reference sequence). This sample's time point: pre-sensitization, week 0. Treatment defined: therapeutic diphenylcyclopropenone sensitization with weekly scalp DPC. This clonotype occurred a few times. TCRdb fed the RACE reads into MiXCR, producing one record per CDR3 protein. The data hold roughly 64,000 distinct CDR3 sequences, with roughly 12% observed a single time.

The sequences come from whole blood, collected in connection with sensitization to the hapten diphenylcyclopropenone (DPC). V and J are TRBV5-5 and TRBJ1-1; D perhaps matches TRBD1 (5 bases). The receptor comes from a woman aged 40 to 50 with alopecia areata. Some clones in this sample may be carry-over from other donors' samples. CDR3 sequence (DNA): TGTGCCAGCAGCTATGGGACGAGGAACACTGAAGCTTTCTTT. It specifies CASSYGTRNTEAFF.